The 19 T cell receptor beta chains presented below share a single source sample, sequenced in a study of early T cells in non-severe SARS-CoV-2 infection. MiXCR was run by TCRdb on the 5' RACE reads, yielding one entry per CDR3 protein. In the table there are fewer than 80,000 distinct CDR3 sequences, less than 15% of which are singletons. Sequencing was performed on whole blood. These receptors all come from an adult who was a healthcare worker with PCR-confirmed SARS-CoV-2 infection or an uninfected control (not recorded which).

Ten or more counts support this clonotype. The chain couples TRBV2 to TRBJ1-6; tentatively, D is TRBD1 (5 bases). V was cut by 4 bases and J by 10 bases, with 11 bases left in between. This CDR3 comprises 13 residues. The V gene's germline CDR1 is SNHLY and CDR2 FYNNEI. CDR3 amino acids: CASSAGKDSPLHF. The CDR3 bases are TGTGCCAGCAGTGCAGGGAAGGACTCACCCCTCCACTTT.

Many counts were recorded for this clonotype. The chain joins TRBV12-3 or TRBV12-4 to TRBJ2-1; 9 nucleotides match TRBD2. The ends lost 2 bases at V and 2 bases at J; junction bases unmatched: 4. The CDR3 spans 16 residues. The CDR3 spells CASSLYSGSPYNEQFF. DNA for the CDR3: TGTGCCAGCAGTTTATATAGCGGGAGTCCCTACAATGAGCAGTTCTTC.

In its sample, this clonotype was seen many times. This chain connects TRBV20-1 to TRBJ1-4; possible D gene TRBD1, 5 bases. The V and J ends lost 0 bases and 8 bases respectively, with 13 bases between them. This CDR3 comprises 14 residues. CDR1 is DFQATT and CDR2 is SNEGSKA in the germline V gene (reference sequence). The CDR3 here is CSARDGQGWEKLFF. As DNA, the CDR3 is TGCAGTGCTAGAGATGGGCAGGGCTGGGAAAAACTGTTTTTT.

The chain carries TRBV2 and TRBJ2-1; 8 bases line up with TRBD2. This CDR3 is built from 13 residues. J was trimmed by 9 bases and V by 8 bases; bases with no gene match: 9. Germline V gene lookup returns CDR1 SNHLY and CDR2 FYNNEI. The CDR3: CASVTKRGGEQFF. The CDR3 bases are TGTGCCAGCGTGACTAAACGGGGGGGTGAGCAGTTCTTC.

This clonotype was seen a handful of times. This chain uses TRBV7-2 with TRBJ2-7; maybe TRBD2 (5 bases). In germline, CDR1 is SGHTA, CDR2 FQGNSA. The CDR3 runs 14 residues. V lost 7 bases to trimming and J lost 2 bases, with 15 bases between them. CDR3 DNA sequence: TGTGCCAGCACCCGTGGGCGGGTGACCTACGAGCAGTACTTC. Translated, it gives CASTRGRVTYEQYF.

This clonotype appeared many times. The chain combines TRBV25-1 with TRBJ2-3; tentative D call: TRBD2 (7 bases). The V gene's germline CDR1 is MGHDK and CDR2 SYGVNS. V was shortened by 1 base and J by 3 bases, with 17 bases between the two germline ends. This CDR3 spans 17 amino acids. CDR3 nucleotide sequence: TGTGCCAGCAGTGAATTGGGAGGGGGGGATTTGACAGATACGCAGTATTTT. The encoded protein is CASSELGGGDLTDTQYF.

This clonotype has ten or more counts. The V gene is TRBV7-8, the J gene TRBJ2-7; 9 bases align to TRBD2. The germline V gene has CDR1 SGHVS and CDR2 FQNEAQ. This CDR3 has 16 residues. V was clipped by 5 bases and J by 5 bases; unmatched bases: 13. The chain's CDR3 is CASSPYGQREAHEQYF. CDR3 nucleotides: TGTGCCAGCAGCCCCTATGGTCAGCGGGAGGCCCACGAGCAGTACTTC.

The CDR3 reads CASSLKPSNYEQYF. DNA for the CDR3: TGTGCCAGCAGCTTAAAGCCCAGCAACTACGAGCAGTACTTC. The rearrangement uses TRBV7-3 and TRBJ2-7; D gene unclear. Trimming took off 1 base at V and 3 bases at J, with 10 bases between the two ends. Germline V gene lookup returns CDR1 SGHTA and CDR2 FQGTGA. CDR3 size: 14 residues.

The table lists this clonotype with many counts. The chain uses TRBV7-6 and TRBJ2-1, with D possibly matching TRBD2 (6 bases). The CDR3 has 14 residues. Between the trimmed V and J ends, which lost 3 bases and 7 bases, there was a span of 13 bases. Germline V lookup: CDR1 SGHVS, CDR2 FNYEAQ. CDR3 region: CASSFGGGGNEQFF. For the CDR3, the DNA is TGTGCCAGCAGCTTTGGGGGAGGTGGGAATGAGCAGTTCTTC.

At least ten counts were recorded for this clonotype. The chain is built from TRBV7-2 and TRBJ2-1; 9 bases align to TRBD2. Germline V gives CDR1 SGHTA, CDR2 FQGNSA. The trim removed 6 bases at V and 9 bases at J, leaving 12 bases unmatched. The CDR3 contains 15 residues. CDR3: CASRGGTSLGFEQFF. The DNA of the CDR3 is TGTGCCAGCAGGGGCGGGACTAGCCTGGGGTTTGAGCAGTTCTTC.

Only a few counts were recorded for this clonotype. V is TRBV10-3 and J is TRBJ2-3, with 14 positions matching TRBD2. The CDR3 runs 21 residues. CDR1 and CDR2 from the germline V gene are ENHRY and SYGVKD. Trimming took 0 bases from V and 1 from J; bases not matched to a gene: 12. The CDR3 DNA reads as TGTGCCATCAGTGAGTCGCCACTGACTAGCGGGAGGGCCTTGGGCACAGATACGCAGTATTTT. This gives the protein CAISESPLTSGRALGTDTQYF.

At least ten counts were recorded for this clonotype. V usage is TRBV5-1 and J usage is TRBJ2-5; D remains ambiguous. Germline lookup yields CDR1 SGHRS and CDR2 YFSETQ. This CDR3 has 12 amino acids. V was shortened by 2 bases and J by 5 bases, with 7 bases between the two germline ends. CDR3 DNA sequence: TGCGCCAGCAGCTTAAATCGGGAGACCCAGTACTTC. Translation gives CASSLNRETQYF. The whole variable domain, remainder taken from reference TRBV5-1 and TRBJ2-5, is KAGVTQTPRYLIKTRGQQVTLSCSPISGHRSVSWYQQTPGQGLQFLFEYFSETQRNKGNFPGRFSGRQFSNSRSEMNVSTLELGDSALYLCASSLNRETQYFGPGTRLLVL.

This clonotype has a handful of counts. The chain carries TRBV7-2 and TRBJ1-2; 7 positions agree with TRBD1. Per the germline V gene, CDR1 is SGHTA and CDR2 is FQGNSA. J lost 7 bases, V lost 4 bases, and 6 bases had no gene match. This CDR3 is 13 amino acids long. The CDR3 here is CASSSDRVAGYTF. Here the CDR3 DNA reads TGTGCCAGCAGCTCCGACAGGGTTGCTGGCTACACCTTC.

This clonotype has at least ten counts. V is TRBV7-6 and J is TRBJ2-7, with TRBD1 matching 10 bases. The CDR3 length is 16 residues. Germline-derived CDR1 and CDR2 are SGHVS and FNYEAQ. With 5 bases clipped from V and 4 bases from J, the junction kept 11 bases outside the gene matches. CDR3 region: CASSRTVGTGVYEQYF. The CDR3 nucleotides are TGTGCCAGCAGCCGGACCGTTGGGACAGGGGTATACGAGCAGTACTTC.

This clonotype was counted between two and nine times. The chain uses TRBV30 and TRBJ1-1, with a possible D match to TRBD1 (6 bases). V was pared by 0 bases and J by 0 bases, with 8 bases between. Looked up from germline, CDR1 is GTSNPN and CDR2 is SVGIG (reference sequence). The CDR3 loop spans 14 amino acids. The CDR3 region has the DNA TGTGCCTGGAGTGTATCAGGGGTGAACACTGAAGCTTTCTTT. Encoded protein: CAWSVSGVNTEAFF.

In this sample, this clonotype turned up a few times. The rearrangement links TRBV5-1 to TRBJ1-5; TRBD1 is a possible D gene (5 bases). Trimming removed 2 bases at V and 7 bases at J, with 10 bases between. Germline CDR1 and CDR2: SGHRS and YFSETQ. There are 13 residues in the CDR3. CDR3 bases: TGCGCCAGCAGCTTAGGGACGGAGCAGCCCCAGCATTTT. Encoded protein: CASSLGTEQPQHF. Full variable domain (remainder filled in from reference TRBV5-1 and TRBJ1-5): KAGVTQTPRYLIKTRGQQVTLSCSPISGHRSVSWYQQTPGQGLQFLFEYFSETQRNKGNFPGRFSGRQFSNSRSEMNVSTLELGDSALYLCASSLGTEQPQHFGDGTRLSIL.

The chain is built from TRBV5-1 and TRBJ2-2; TRBD1 matches at 7 bases. The CDR3 has 14 residues. The V gene's germline CDR1 is SGHRS and CDR2 YFSETQ. After removal of 5 bases from V and 5 bases from J, the junction contained 6 bases not matched to a gene. CDR3: CASSRDRPTGELFF. The CDR3 DNA reads TGCGCCAGCAGTCGGGACAGACCAACCGGGGAGCTGTTTTTT. Based on the CDR3 plus reference TRBV5-1 and TRBJ2-2, the full variable domain is KAGVTQTPRYLIKTRGQQVTLSCSPISGHRSVSWYQQTPGQGLQFLFEYFSETQRNKGNFPGRFSGRQFSNSRSEMNVSTLELGDSALYLCASSRDRPTGELFFGEGSRLTVL.

Ten or more counts support this clonotype. The rearrangement joins TRBV7-2 to TRBJ1-1; no reliable D call. This CDR3 region has 11 residues. Trimming cost V 4 bases and J 7 bases, with 7 bases left between them. CDR1 is SGHTA and CDR2 is FQGNSA in the germline V gene. CDR3: CASSSPFEAFF. CDR3 DNA sequence: TGTGCCAGCAGCTCTCCCTTTGAAGCTTTCTTT.

This clonotype was counted many times. The genes are TRBV14 and TRBJ1-2, with a weak D call TRBD1 (5 bases). The CDR3 totals 14 residues. V was trimmed by 1 base and J by 6 bases, leaving 12 bases between them. Germline V CDR1 and CDR2: SGHDN, FVKESK. As DNA, the CDR3 is TGTGCCAGCAGCCAAGTAGTAAGGGGAGATGGCTACACCTTC. This sequence encodes CASSQVVRGDGYTF.